The source of this TCR beta chain is a study of shared clonotypes between healthy human individuals. Regarding the study as a whole: Compared with clonotypes that all four donors shared, non-shared clonotypes had lower generation probabilities.

Note on this clone: Antigen: not known.

Unmatched junction bases numbered 9, after V lost 0 bases and J lost 1 base. The V gene's germline CDR1 is SGDLS and CDR2 YYNGEE. This CDR3 has 18 amino acids. Here immunoSEQ multiplex PCR was the method, and the copy in TCRdb shows in-frame clones only, minus some. Of about 2.3 million clones in the sample, around 90% are singletons; the top ten hold 0.37%. The specimen sequenced was naive CD4+ T cells from PBMCs. Subset described: CD45RA+ positively selected. V usage is TRBV9 and J usage is TRBJ2-3; 9 bases line up with TRBD2. The sequence was collected from a man aged 18 to 30 in good health. Some clones in this sample may be carry-over from other donors' samples. CDR3 sequence reads: CASSVVPRVAGGTDTQYF. The CDR3 DNA reads TGTGCCAGCAGCGTAGTGCCCAGAGTAGCGGGAGGCACAGATACGCAGTATTTT.